This T cell receptor beta chain was sequenced in a study of blood T cell repertoires in COVID-19. Study-level information: The samples span acute and convalescent COVID-19 from the United States, Italy and Spain. The cDNA or gDNA used as material had been derived from T cells, B-cell-depleted T cells, or PBMCs.

Sequencing used immunoSEQ multiplex PCR; TCRdb keeps in-frame clones, though not all of them. The sample lists about 280,000 clones, around 90% occurring once. The CDR3 runs 14 residues. Germline loops: CDR1 KGHSH, CDR2 LQKENI. The V gene end was trimmed by 2 bases and the J gene end by 3 bases; junction bases not matched to a gene: 1. The chain couples TRBV18 to TRBJ1-1, with 9 bases identical to TRBD1. This TCR came from a woman under 30 with acute COVID-19. Sample: PBMCs or T cells enriched from blood (not recorded which). This CDR3 is CASSPTGGYTEAFF. DNA for the CDR3: TGTGCCAGCTCACCAACAGGGGGCTACACTGAAGCTTTCTTT. Full variable domain (outside the CDR3, taken from reference TRBV18 and TRBJ1-1): NAGVMQNPRHLVRRRGQEARLRCSPMKGHSHVYWYRQLPEEGLKFMVYLQKENIIDESGMPKERFSAEFPKEGPSILRIQQVVRGDSAAYFCASSPTGGYTEAFFGQGTRLTVV.